The 29 T cell receptor beta chains below come from one sample, sequenced in a study of T cell responses to AZD1222 COVID-19 vaccine. Here immunoSEQ multiplex PCR was the method, and the copy in TCRdb shows in-frame clones only, minus some. The data show about 110,000 clones, with less than 95% seen just once and approximately 8% held by the top ten. Sequences were derived from peripheral blood, sampled 28 days after the second AZD1222 dose. The receptor set was obtained from an adult who received the AZD1222 COVID-19 vaccine.

Remarks on this clone: This sample also contains other DNA sequences that code for the same CDR3. The gene calls are TRBV12-3 or TRBV12-4 and TRBJ1-1; D is unresolved. Between the trimmed V and J ends, which lost 3 bases and 1 base, there was a span of 3 bases. The CDR3 totals 12 residues. CDR3 in DNA: TGTGCCAGCAGTTTTGGGAACACTGAAGCTTTCTTT. Translation: CASSFGNTEAFF.

The V call is TRBV2, the J call TRBJ2-7, with 7 bases fitting TRBD1. V lost 8 bases and J lost 1; bases outside the gene matches: 8. The germline CDR1 and CDR2 sequences are SNHLY and FYNNEI. This CDR3 is 14 amino acids long. The CDR3 loop reads CASATGAPSYEQYF. The CDR3, as DNA: TGTGCCAGCGCCACAGGGGCCCCGTCCTACGAGCAGTACTTC.

Comment on this clone: Other DNA sequences in this specimen translate into the identical CDR3. The genes are TRBV4-3 and TRBJ1-1; TRBD1 matches 7 bases. There are 15 residues in the CDR3. Unmatched junction bases numbered 6, after V lost 4 bases and J lost 1 base. Germline values: CDR1 LGHNA, CDR2 YSLEER. Written as DNA, the CDR3 is TGCGCCAGCAGCCGAGAACAGGGGAGGAACACTGAAGCTTTCTTT. Its protein product is CASSREQGRNTEAFF.

The chain uses TRBV27 and TRBJ1-4, with D possibly TRBD1 on 6 matching bases. V was pared by 4 bases and J by 0 bases, with 9 bases between. Germline CDR1 and CDR2: MNHEY and SMNVEV (reference sequence). There are 15 residues in the CDR3. The CDR3 loop is CASSWGHSTNEKLFF. The CDR3 DNA is TGTGCCAGCAGTTGGGGACATTCAACTAATGAAAAACTGTTTTTT.

This clone was detected a few times. The chain joins TRBV5-1 to TRBJ1-6; TRBD1 might be the D (5 bases). CDR1 SGHRS and CDR2 YFSETQ come from the germline V gene. The germline V and J ends were trimmed by 0 bases and 7 bases, with 14 bases remaining between them. The CDR3 covers 16 residues. CDR3 DNA sequence: TGCGCCAGCAGCTTGGGGAGGGGTGGTGTAAATTCACCCCTCCACTTT. Protein: CASSLGRGGVNSPLHF.

CDR3 sequence: CASSPLGQYEKLFF. The CDR3 DNA is TGCGCCAGCAGCCCCTTAGGACAATACGAAAAACTGTTTTTT. The chain couples TRBV4-1 to TRBJ1-4, with D possibly TRBD1 on 5 matching bases. Deletions cut 4 bases from V and 8 bases from J, with 14 bases between. Per the germline V gene, CDR1 is MGHRA and CDR2 is YSYEKL. The CDR3 has 14 residues.

The chain uses TRBV2 and TRBJ1-2, with 7 nucleotides matching TRBD1. V shed 2 bases and J 0 bases; nucleotides not matched to a gene: 0. The CDR3 extends over 14 amino acids. The germline gives CDR1 SNHLY, CDR2 FYNNEI. The CDR3, as DNA: TGTGCCAGCAGTGAACAGGGGGCTAACTATGGCTACACCTTC. Amino acids: CASSEQGANYGYTF.

V is TRBV6-2 or TRBV6-3 and J is TRBJ2-2; weak D call: TRBD1 (5 bases). The CDR3 is made up of 14 amino acids. The germline gives CDR1 MNHEY, CDR2 SVGEGT. V lost 2 bases and J 4 bases, leaving 8 bases between the germline ends. The CDR3 loop reads CASSYATATGELFF. CDR3 bases: TGTGCCAGCAGTTACGCGACAGCCACCGGGGAGCTGTTTTTT.

The chain is built from TRBV7-3 and TRBJ2-3, with a possible D match to TRBD2 (6 bases). CDR3 length: 13 residues. With 10 bases removed from V and 1 base from J, the gap between germline ends came to 12 bases. The germline CDR1 and CDR2 sequences are SGHTA and FQGTGA. The CDR3 protein is CATRPGGTDTQYF. The CDR3 DNA sequence: TGTGCCACCAGGCCGGGGGGCACAGATACGCAGTATTTT.

This chain connects TRBV12-3 or TRBV12-4 to TRBJ2-2; D not certain. The CDR3 sequence is 13 residues long. Between the trimmed V and J ends, which lost 8 bases and 5 bases, there was a span of 12 bases. The CDR3 DNA follows: TGTGCCAGCGGCCTCTCGGATACCGGGGAGCTGTTTTTT. Amino acid sequence: CASGLSDTGELFF.

The DNA for the CDR3 is TGTGCCAGCAGCTTACAGGACGGCGACACTGAAGCTTTCTTT. This gives the protein CASSLQDGDTEAFF. The chain joins TRBV7-9 to TRBJ1-1; D remains unclear. The V end was cut by 2 bases, the J end by 3 bases, with 10 bases between. Germline-derived CDR1 and CDR2 are SEHNR and FQNEAQ (reference sequence). This CDR3 has 14 residues.

The rearrangement links TRBV5-1 to TRBJ2-7, with no clear D. The CDR3 is made up of 16 amino acids. Germline V gene sequence: CDR1 SGHRS, CDR2 YFSETQ. Deletions cut 4 bases from V and 4 bases from J, with 21 bases between. CDR3 residues: CASSPPGQGPKYEQYF. In DNA, the CDR3 is TGCGCCAGCAGCCCCCCGGGCCAAGGTCCCAAATACGAGCAGTACTTC. Looking up the rest from reference TRBV5-1 and TRBJ2-7 gives the full variable domain: KAGVTQTPRYLIKTRGQQVTLSCSPISGHRSVSWYQQTPGQGLQFLFEYFSETQRNKGNFPGRFSGRQFSNSRSEMNVSTLELGDSALYLCASSPPGQGPKYEQYFGPGTRLTVT.

The chain links TRBV20-1 to TRBJ1-5, with D hard to call. There are 15 residues in the CDR3. V was cut by 3 bases and J by 0 bases, with 12 bases left in between. CDR1 is DFQATT and CDR2 is SNEGSKA in the germline V gene (reference sequence). Written as DNA, the CDR3 is TGCAGTGCTAGTGGTCAGTTCAATAGCAATCAGCCCCAGCATTTT. Translation gives CSASGQFNSNQPQHF.

This chain uses TRBV6-2 or TRBV6-3 with TRBJ2-5; D possibly corresponds to TRBD1 (6 bases). The V end lost 6 bases, the J end lost 4 bases, and 12 bases lay between the germline ends. Per germline, CDR1 MNHEY and CDR2 SVGEGT. The CDR3 is 13 amino acids. CDR3 sequence: CASSVQGSETQYF. In DNA form, the CDR3 reads TGTGCCAGCAGCGTACAGGGTTCAGAGACCCAGTACTTC.

The genes are TRBV5-1 and TRBJ2-5, with TRBD2 identical over 15 bases. There are 16 residues in the CDR3. J lost 4 bases, V lost 1 base, and 2 bases had no gene match. Germline V CDR1 and CDR2: SGHRS, YFSETQ. In DNA form, the CDR3 reads TGCGCCAGCAGCTTGAGGACTAGCGGGGGGGCAGAGACCCAGTACTTC. It specifies CASSLRTSGGAETQYF.

This chain links TRBV5-6 with TRBJ1-3; TRBD1 agrees at 7 bases. The CDR3 extends over 14 amino acids. With V trimmed by 3 bases and J by 2 bases, 2 bases remained unmatched. Germline V lookup: CDR1 SGHDT, CDR2 YYEEEE. In DNA, the CDR3 is TGTGCCAGCAGCTGGGGGACAGCTGGAAACACCATATATTTT. This sequence encodes CASSWGTAGNTIYF. Full variable domain (missing parts from reference TRBV5-6 and TRBJ1-3): DAGVTQSPTHLIKTRGQQVTLRCSPKSGHDTVSWYQQALGQGPQFIFQYYEEEERQRGNFPDRFSGHQFPNYSSELNVNALLLGDSALYLCASSWGTAGNTIYFGEGSWLTVV.

The V gene is TRBV3-1 (or the pseudogene TRBV3-2), the J gene TRBJ1-2, with 11 bases matching TRBD1. Looked up from germline, CDR1 is LGHDT and CDR2 is YNNKEL (reference sequence). The CDR3 is 17 residues long. V shed 0 bases, J shed 1 base, and the junction held 4 bases outside the gene matches. The CDR3 DNA is TGTGCCAGCAGCCAAGACGGACAGGGGGCGGTTAACTATGGCTACACCTTC. This sequence encodes CASSQDGQGAVNYGYTF.

This clone was counted a single time. The chain links TRBV10-1 to TRBJ2-7; 8 bases align to TRBD1. Trimming at V came to 10 bases and at J to 2 bases, leaving 13 bases not matched to a gene. The CDR3 totals 15 residues. Germline V gives CDR1 WNHNN, CDR2 SYGVQD (reference sequence). For the CDR3, the DNA is TGCGCCAACCGTCCCCCACAGGGGGATACCTACGAGCAGTACTTC. Protein product: CANRPPQGDTYEQYF.

J is TRBJ2-7 and V is TRBV10-3; no firm D call. Germline V gene data show CDR1 as ENHRY and CDR2 as SYGVKD. Trimming removed 3 bases from V and 6 bases from J, with 12 bases in between. The CDR3 spans 13 residues. This CDR3 is CAISEVELGEQYF. The DNA of the CDR3 is TGTGCCATCAGTGAAGTTGAGCTCGGCGAGCAGTACTTC.

This chain links TRBV5-1 with TRBJ2-6; weak D call: TRBD2 (6 bases). The CDR3 has 20 residues. Germline V gene data show CDR1 as SGHRS and CDR2 as YFSETQ. V lost 2 bases and J lost 0, with 21 bases in between. As DNA, the CDR3 is TGCGCCAGCAGCTTAATTTTAAACGGGCAGGGACTCTCTGGGGCCAACGTCCTGACTTTC. This encodes CASSLILNGQGLSGANVLTF.

The chain joins TRBV9 to TRBJ1-4, with D possibly being TRBD1 (5 bases). Germline assignment: CDR1 SGDLS and CDR2 YYNGEE. V was trimmed by 2 bases and J by 8 bases, leaving 10 bases between them. This CDR3 region has 13 residues. The chain's CDR3 is CASSVRAGEKLFF. CDR3 DNA: TGTGCCAGCAGCGTCAGGGCTGGGGAAAAACTGTTTTTT.

V gene TRBV18 combines with J gene TRBJ2-7; TRBD1 matches at 7 bases. The V segment lost 6 bases and the J segment 7 bases; nucleotides outside the gene matches: 9. The CDR3 contains 13 residues. Per the germline V gene, CDR1 is KGHSH and CDR2 is LQKENI. The DNA of the CDR3 is TGTGCCAGCTCCCGCTCAGACAGGGTTGAGCAGTACTTC. This codes for CASSRSDRVEQYF.

This clone was seen a single time. V usage is TRBV4-1 and J usage is TRBJ1-2, with TRBD1 as a possible D gene (5 bases). CDR1 is MGHRA and CDR2 is YSYEKL in the germline V gene. The CDR3 spans 15 residues. Trimming removed 3 bases at V and 0 bases at J, with 11 bases between. CDR3 residues: CASSHQTDTNYGYTF. CDR3 DNA: TGCGCCAGCAGCCACCAGACAGATACTAACTATGGCTACACCTTC.

The chain recombines TRBV28 with TRBJ2-7, with unresolved D. V was cut by 7 bases and J by 0 bases, with 16 bases left in between. From germline, CDR1 is MDHEN and CDR2 SYDVKM. The CDR3 covers 15 residues. CDR3 in DNA: TGTGCCAGCAACATTGACAACGATTACTCCTACGAGCAGTACTTC. Translating it yields CASNIDNDYSYEQYF.

The chain couples TRBV3-1 (or the pseudogene TRBV3-2) to TRBJ1-6, with no clear D. Germline V CDR1 and CDR2: LGHDT, YNNKEL (reference sequence). The length of the CDR3 is 15 residues. Trimming took off 1 base at V and 7 bases at J, with 11 bases between the two ends. The CDR3 bases are TGTGCCAGCAGCCAAGCCCCCTTGCAGAATTCACCCCTCCACTTT. Protein sequence: CASSQAPLQNSPLHF.

The CDR3 spells CSVTPGPSSYGYTF. In DNA form, the CDR3 reads TGCAGCGTTACACCGGGCCCCTCGAGCTATGGCTACACCTTC. V usage is TRBV29-1 and J usage is TRBJ1-2, with D hard to call. Germline-derived CDR1 and CDR2 are SQVTM and ANQGSEA. CDR3 length: 14 amino acids. The ends were cut back, 5 bases at V and 4 bases at J, with 17 bases in the middle.

This clone was seen more than once but under ten times. V is TRBV12-3 or TRBV12-4 and J is TRBJ2-1; D is possibly TRBD1 or TRBD2 (5 bases each). This CDR3 is 13 amino acids long. The germline V and J ends were trimmed by 2 bases and 8 bases, with 10 bases remaining between them. The CDR3 DNA reads TGTGCCAGCAGTTTACGGCGAGGGGATGAGCAGTTCTTC. As protein: CASSLRRGDEQFF.

The J gene is TRBJ1-4, the V gene TRBV4-3; no reliable D call. Germline V CDR1 and CDR2: LGHNA, YSLEER. V was cut by 0 bases and J by 0 bases, with 8 bases left in between. CDR3 size: 16 residues. CDR3 protein: CASSQDSATTNEKLFF. CDR3 DNA sequence: TGCGCCAGCAGCCAAGATTCGGCGACAACTAATGAAAAACTGTTTTTT.

This clone showed up just a few times. The genes are TRBV19 and TRBJ2-1; D is unclear. The CDR3 totals 10 residues. V was pared by 7 bases and J by 8 bases, with 6 bases between. Germline CDR1 LNHDA, CDR2 SQIVND (reference sequence). In DNA, the CDR3 is TGTGCCAGTATCGGCGATGAGCAGTTCTTC. Translating gives CASIGDEQFF.